These T cell receptor beta chains were read from a single sample in a study of shared clonotypes between healthy human individuals. This table comes from immunoSEQ multiplex PCR, and its TCRdb copy is limited to in-frame clones, with some not included. The sample lists about a million clones; roughly 77% were seen once. Specimen: memory CD4+ T cells from PBMCs. The receptor source for this set is a man younger than 35 in good health. Some clones in this sample may be carry-over from other donors' samples. Both conserved end residues are part of each CDR3. A D gene is named only where the DNA matches it firmly. Part of the rows lack a size; the others show once, few, many or a class for expanded clones.

size	D	V	J	CDR3	DNA
many	-	TRBV5-1	TRBJ2-5	CASLPDSSGETQYF	TGCGCCAGTTTACCCGACAGTTCTGGGGAGACCCAGTACTTC
-	TRBD2	TRBV11-2	TRBJ2-1	CASSLASGQYNEQFF	TGTGCCAGCAGCTTGGCTAGCGGGCAATACAATGAGCAGTTCTTC
-	TRBD1	TRBV5-1	TRBJ2-1	CASSFGQGAPNEQFF	TGCGCCAGCAGCTTCGGACAGGGGGCGCCCAATGAGCAGTTCTTC
once	TRBD1	TRBV6-5	TRBJ1-2	CASSPQDRVAWGYTF	TGTGCCAGCAGCCCACAAGACAGGGTAGCATGGGGCTACACCTTC
-	-	TRBV30	TRBJ2-2	CAWSSPGTTGELFF	TGTGCCTGGAGTTCTCCCGGGACAACCGGGGAGCTGTTTTTT
few	TRBD2	TRBV5-4	TRBJ2-3	CASSSTAGWLDTQYF	TGTGCCAGCAGCTCAACAGCGGGATGGTTAGATACGCAGTATTTT
once	-	TRBV7-9	TRBJ2-7	CASSLEYEQYF	TGTGCCAGCAGCCTCGAGTACGAGCAGTACTTC
-	-	TRBV14	TRBJ2-2	CASSPTQGRRVTGELFF	TGTGCCAGCAGCCCTACTCAGGGGAGGAGGGTCACCGGGGAGCTGTTTTTT
-	-	TRBV10-3	TRBJ2-1	CAISGEDNEQFF	TGTGCCATCAGTGGCGAGGACAATGAGCAGTTCTTC
-	TRBD1	TRBV27	TRBJ2-7	CASRSSGTGGTLQYF	TGTGCCAGCAGGTCATCCGGGACAGGGGGAACTTTGCAGTACTTC
-	TRBD2	TRBV4-3	TRBJ2-7	CASSQVTSGESYEQYF	TGCGCCAGCAGCCAAGTGACTAGCGGGGAGAGCTACGAGCAGTACTTC
once	TRBD2	TRBV7-6	TRBJ2-1	CASSRGGEDEQFF	TGTGCCAGCAGCCGGGGGGGAGAAGATGAGCAGTTCTTC
few	-	TRBV6-1	TRBJ1-2	CASSEVVTLPLGYTF	TGTGCCAGCAGTGAAGTGGTGACCCTGCCCCTTGGCTACACCTTC
-	TRBD2	TRBV5-1	TRBJ2-7	CASSMGLAVGAPYEQYF	TGCGCCAGCAGCATGGGACTAGCGGTTGGGGCTCCCTACGAGCAGTACTTC
-	TRBD2	TRBV25-1	TRBJ2-2	CASSEYPGGNTGELFF	TGTGCCAGCAGTGAATATCCGGGAGGAAACACCGGGGAGCTGTTTTTT
-	-	TRBV18	TRBJ1-5	CASSPIGQGSNQPQHF	TGTGCCAGCTCACCAATTGGTCAGGGAAGCAATCAGCCCCAGCATTTT
few	TRBD1	TRBV5-4	TRBJ1-4	CASSLAHTGEDEKLFF	TGTGCCAGCAGCTTGGCCCACACAGGGGAGGATGAAAAACTGTTTTTT
-	-	TRBV7-2	TRBJ2-1	CASSLQGMLDNEQFF	TGTGCCAGCAGCTTACAGGGGATGTTGGACAATGAGCAGTTCTTC
-	TRBD2	TRBV18	TRBJ2-1	CASSPAPRTSGNNEQFF	TGTGCCAGCTCACCGGCTCCCCGGACTAGCGGGAACAATGAGCAGTTCTTC